The entry below describes one T cell receptor beta chain. The target antigen is unknown. Sorted subsets were amplified in replicate PCRs using 200 ng DNA, around 30,000 T cell genomes. Libraries were prepared by immunoSEQ multiplex PCR; TCRdb keeps only in-frame clonotypes and omits some of them. The sample lists around 2.1 million clones; about 93% were seen once. The data originate from a study of shared clonotypes between healthy human individuals. Naive CD8 populations comprised CD45RO-negative cells positively selected for CCR7, excluding terminally differentiated effector memory CD45RA+ cells. With 4 bases removed from V and 6 bases from J, the gap between germline ends came to 10 bases. The CDR3 extends over 13 amino acids. Germline lookup yields CDR1 MNHNS and CDR2 SASEGT. Study findings and constraints: A few donors had roughly 5% of their naive CD4 clonotypes in common. The sampled material consisted only of blood, and tissue repertoires are likely to differ. An effect of sequencing depth on clonotype sharing among donors was expected.

The TCR comes from a man between 18 and 29 years old in good health. Some clones in this sample may be carry-over from other donors' samples. The chain joins TRBV6-1 to TRBJ1-5; D is ambiguous. Sequencing input: naive CD8+ T cells from PBMCs. This CDR3 is CASSVLDVQPQHF. CDR3 in DNA: TGTGCCAGCAGTGTCCTCGATGTTCAGCCCCAGCATTTT.